The next 23 T cell receptor beta chains were all read from a single sample in a study of T-cell reconstitution after alpha-beta-depleted transplantation in children. Unique molecular identifiers featured in how the TCRbeta library was prepared. MiXCR, run by TCRdb on the PCR reads, gives a single entry per CDR3 protein. This sample carries 440,000 or so distinct CDR3 sequences, roughly 44% of them seen once, and the ten largest clones take under 35%. The sample here was PBMCs, taken before TCRalphabeta/CD19-depleted stem cell transplant. The receptors come from a girl aged 2 to 9 with aplastic anemia, due to receive a stem cell transplant.

J is TRBJ2-1 and V is TRBV7-2; D is tentatively TRBD1 or TRBD2 (5 bases each). Germline V gene data show CDR1 as SGHTA and CDR2 as FQGNSA. Trimming removed 2 bases from V and 3 bases from J, with 29 bases in between. The CDR3 runs to 21 residues. The CDR3 protein is CASSLRSGFRELAKGYNEQFF. CDR3 nucleotide sequence: TGTGCCAGCAGCTTACGCTCCGGTTTCAGGGAGCTTGCTAAGGGCTACAATGAGCAGTTCTTC. Complete variable domain (other parts from reference TRBV7-2 and TRBJ2-1): GAGVSQSPSNKVTEKGKDVELRCDPISGHTALYWYRQSLGQGLEFLIYFQGNSAPDKSGLPSDRFSAERTGGSVSTLTIQRTQQEDSAVYLCASSLRSGFRELAKGYNEQFFGPGTRLTVL.

The chain couples TRBV5-1 to TRBJ2-3, with TRBD1 matching over 11 bases. The germline CDR1 and CDR2 sequences are SGHRS and YFSETQ. The J segment lost 5 bases and the V segment lost 5 bases, leaving 7 bases of the junction unmatched. The CDR3 loop spans 15 amino acids. CDR3 sequence (DNA): TGCGCCAGCAGAGAGGACAGGGGGCGTGTAGATACGCAGTATTTT. Protein: CASREDRGRVDTQYF.

The chain combines TRBV20-1 with TRBJ2-7; TRBD1 is a possible D gene (6 bases). The V end was cut by 6 bases, the J end by 7 bases, with 22 bases between. The germline V gene has CDR1 DFQATT and CDR2 SNEGSKA (reference sequence). This CDR3 contains 14 residues. CDR3 protein: CSARISSGAGEQYF. Written as DNA, the CDR3 is TGCAGTGCCAGGATTTCTTCAGGGGCAGGGGAGCAGTACTTC.

This chain connects TRBV5-4 to TRBJ2-3; the D is unclear. The length of the CDR3 is 14 residues. V lost 3 bases to trimming and J lost 3 bases, with 11 bases between them. Germline loops: CDR1 SGHNT, CDR2 YYREEE (reference sequence). The CDR3 loop reads CASSSTVPTDTQYF. CDR3 coding DNA: TGTGCCAGCAGCTCAACAGTACCTACAGATACGCAGTATTTT.

The chain carries TRBV27 and TRBJ2-5, with D possibly matching TRBD2 (6 bases). Trimming stripped 3 bases from V and 5 bases from J, with 16 bases between. This CDR3 is built from 15 residues. Per the germline V gene, CDR1 is MNHEY and CDR2 is SMNVEV (reference sequence). The CDR3 DNA follows: TGTGCCAGCAGTTTGTGGCGGGGAAAGCAGGAGACCCAGTACTTC. It specifies CASSLWRGKQETQYF.

This clonotype was counted at least ten times. The V call is TRBV20-1, the J call TRBJ2-5; 7 bases map to TRBD2. The ends lost 5 bases at V and 3 bases at J; junction bases unmatched: 6. There are 13 residues in the CDR3. Germline CDR1 is DFQATT and CDR2 is SNEGSKA (reference sequence). This CDR3 is CSAFGTNEETQYF. CDR3 in DNA: TGCAGTGCTTTCGGGACTAACGAAGAGACCCAGTACTTC.

This chain uses TRBV12-3 or TRBV12-4 with TRBJ1-4, with D uncertain. V dropped 1 base and J dropped 4 bases, with 10 bases sitting between them. The CDR3 runs to 15 residues. Written as DNA, the CDR3 is TGTGCCAGCAGTTTAGGGCAGGCTGTTAATGAAAAACTGTTTTTT. Protein: CASSLGQAVNEKLFF.

This clonotype was detected a few times. The junction departs from germline at one end; a sequencing error may be responsible. The V and J genes are TRBV6-2 or TRBV6-3 and TRBJ1-1; 7 nucleotides match TRBD1. Germline loops: CDR1 MNHEY, CDR2 SVGEGT. This CDR3 contains 11 residues. CDR3 loop: CAKGTDTEAFF. The CDR3 DNA reads TGTGCCAAGGGGACAGACACAGAAGCTTTCTTT.

This clonotype was counted between two and nine times. The chain joins TRBV28 to TRBJ2-7, with D perhaps given as TRBD1 or TRBD2 (5 bases each). The CDR3 is 12 amino acids. The V gene's germline CDR1 is MDHEN and CDR2 SYDVKM. V lost 7 bases, J lost 7 bases, and 14 bases lay in between. CDR3 coding DNA: TGTGCCAGCAACCCTCGTTGGGGGGAGCAGTACTTC. As protein: CASNPRWGEQYF.

The sample holds many counts of this clonotype. The chain couples TRBV25-1 to TRBJ2-1, with 7 positions matching TRBD2. CDR1 and CDR2 (germline): MGHDK, SYGVNS. The CDR3 totals 16 residues. V shed 2 bases and J 5 bases; nucleotides not matched to a gene: 9. The CDR3 is CASSELLAGVHNEQFF. In DNA form, the CDR3 reads TGTGCCAGCAGTGAACTACTTGCGGGAGTACACAATGAGCAGTTCTTC.

This chain links TRBV20-1 with TRBJ2-3, with 11 bases matching TRBD2. The CDR3 totals 14 residues. From germline, CDR1 is DFQATT and CDR2 SNEGSKA (reference sequence). The J segment lost 5 bases and the V segment lost 8 bases, leaving 9 bases of the junction unmatched. The CDR3 here is CSSSSGRAGDTQYF. For the CDR3, the DNA is TGCAGTAGTAGTAGCGGGAGGGCCGGAGATACGCAGTATTTT.

The sample holds a few counts of this clonotype. The chain links TRBV20-1 to TRBJ2-3, with D hard to call. Per the germline V gene, CDR1 is DFQATT and CDR2 is SNEGSKA (reference sequence). The CDR3 sequence is 14 residues long. V lost 3 bases, J lost 4 bases, and 14 bases lay in between. For the CDR3, the DNA is TGCAGTGCTAGCTCGGCGACTTACTCAGATACGCAGTATTTT. Translated: CSASSATYSDTQYF.

This clonotype has a count of ten or more. The rearrangement joins TRBV7-2 to TRBJ1-2, with a tentative D call TRBD1 (5 bases). V lost 0 bases and J lost 4, with 15 bases in between. The CDR3 has 16 residues. In germline, CDR1 is SGHTA, CDR2 FQGNSA. In DNA, the CDR3 is TGTGCCAGCAGCTTAGCGGGAAGGGGCGGGACCTATGGCTACACCTTC. It encodes CASSLAGRGGTYGYTF.

A few counts support this clonotype. V and J are TRBV7-9 and TRBJ2-7; 7 positions match TRBD1. This CDR3 region has 14 residues. V shed 4 bases and J 4 bases; nucleotides not matched to a gene: 7. Per germline, CDR1 SEHNR and CDR2 FQNEAQ (reference sequence). CDR3 nucleotides: TGTGCCAGCAGCTCACGATGGACAGGATACGAGCAGTACTTC. Translated: CASSSRWTGYEQYF.

This clonotype was counted only a few times. The rearrangement joins TRBV28 to TRBJ1-3; D call uncertain. With 6 bases removed from V and 15 bases from J, the gap between germline ends came to 18 bases. Germline values: CDR1 MDHEN, CDR2 SYDVKM. This CDR3 comprises 12 residues. Here the CDR3 reads CASRSYPQAGYF. CDR3 bases: TGTGCCAGCAGATCTTATCCGCAGGCCGGATATTTT.

This clonotype has a count of ten or more. J is TRBJ2-5 and V is TRBV4-1; 8 nucleotides align to TRBD2. The CDR3 runs to 15 residues. V shed 6 bases and J 7 bases; nucleotides not matched to a gene: 13. Germline-derived CDR1 and CDR2 are MGHRA and YSYEKL. In DNA, the CDR3 is TGCGCCAGCAGGCACTCGACTAGCGCCGATAGGACCCAGTACTTC. Translated, it gives CASRHSTSADRTQYF.

This chain links TRBV3-1 with TRBJ2-2; 9 bases are shared with TRBD2. The length of the CDR3 is 17 residues. Trimming took 3 bases from V and 0 from J; bases not matched to a gene: 5. Germline CDR1 and CDR2: LGHDT and YNNKEL (reference sequence). CDR3 amino acids: CASSQLAGDTNTGELFF. The CDR3 nucleotides read TGTGCCAGCAGCCAGTTAGCGGGGGATACGAACACCGGGGAGCTGTTTTTT.

This clonotype was seen repeatedly, ten times or more. V is TRBV7-7 and J is TRBJ2-1; D uncertain. This CDR3 region has 13 residues. CDR1 is SSHAT, CDR2 FNYEAQ, per germline (reference sequence). The V end lost 2 bases, the J end lost 2 bases, and 4 bases lay between the germline ends. Here the CDR3 reads CASSLSPYNEQFF. CDR3 DNA: TGTGCCAGCAGCTTATCCCCCTACAATGAGCAGTTCTTC.

J is TRBJ2-5 and V is TRBV20-1; D not certain. The germline V gene encodes CDR1 DFQATT and CDR2 SNEGSKA (reference sequence). The germline V and J ends were trimmed by 0 bases and 0 bases, with 17 bases remaining between them. The CDR3 is made up of 17 amino acids. CDR3 loop: CSARDLQVRSYQETQYF. CDR3 bases: TGCAGTGCTAGAGATCTCCAAGTCAGAAGCTACCAAGAGACCCAGTACTTC.

This clonotype was detected many times. The CDR3 reads CASSHYEGEQYF. The CDR3 region has the DNA TGTGCCAGCAGCCATTACGAGGGGGAGCAGTACTTC. V gene TRBV7-2 combines with J gene TRBJ2-7, with D possibly being TRBD1 or TRBD2 (5 bases each). V was shortened by 5 bases and J by 7 bases, with 12 bases between the two germline ends. The CDR3 is 12 amino acids. Germline assignment: CDR1 SGHTA and CDR2 FQGNSA.

The V and J genes are TRBV7-6 and TRBJ2-2; TRBD1 aligns across 9 bases. Trimming took 5 bases from V and 5 from J; bases not matched to a gene: 15. The CDR3 consists of 18 residues. From germline, CDR1 is SGHVS and CDR2 FNYEAQ. CDR3 in amino acids: CASSPAAPGQGVTGELFF. CDR3 bases: TGTGCCAGCAGCCCAGCCGCACCGGGACAGGGAGTGACCGGGGAGCTGTTTTTT.

The chain couples TRBV15 to TRBJ2-5; D unclear. The CDR3 is 13 amino acids. Per the germline V gene, CDR1 is LNHNV and CDR2 is YYDKDF (reference sequence). V was shortened by 3 bases and J by 5 bases, with 10 bases between the two germline ends. Written as DNA, the CDR3 is TGTGCCACCAGCAGTGGGGATGTGGAGACCCAGTACTTC. Translated, it gives CATSSGDVETQYF.

The chain uses TRBV2 and TRBJ1-2; TRBD1 might be the D (6 bases). The length of the CDR3 is 17 residues. The V gene lost 5 bases and the J gene lost 6 bases, with 25 bases spanning the gap. Looked up from germline, CDR1 is SNHLY and CDR2 is FYNNEI. Written as DNA, the CDR3 is TGTGCCAGCAGTCCTGGCAGGGGAAGGGCGCATACGGATGGCTACACCTTC. This codes for CASSPGRGRAHTDGYTF.